Listed here is a single T cell receptor (beta chain). No antigen is known for it. This sample was taken from a study of cytomegalovirus exposure and HLA in healthy donors. General study results and limits: In all likelihood, a cluster of highly shared sequence variants was a sequencing artifact. Overall, roughly 160 TCR beta chains were annotated as cytomegalovirus-associated.

The V segment lost 8 bases and the J segment 0 bases; nucleotides outside the gene matches: 9. Germline-derived CDR1 and CDR2 are LNHNV and YYDKDF (reference sequence). This CDR3 is built from 16 residues. Use of 60 Vbeta and 13 Jbeta primers characterized the PCR. Produced via immunoSEQ multiplex PCR; TCRdb's table is partial and in-frame only. There are 150,000 to 200,000 clones in the sample; about 79% occur only once, and more than 12% lies in the top ten. The chain uses TRBV15 and TRBJ2-2, with 7 bases fitting TRBD2. This receptor was taken from a man aged 50-59 years in good health and CMV-seropositive. The sample comprised PBMCs. The CDR3 DNA reads as TGTGCCACCGCACCAGCGGGGTATACGAACACCGGGGAGCTGTTTTTT. Translating gives CATAPAGYTNTGELFF.